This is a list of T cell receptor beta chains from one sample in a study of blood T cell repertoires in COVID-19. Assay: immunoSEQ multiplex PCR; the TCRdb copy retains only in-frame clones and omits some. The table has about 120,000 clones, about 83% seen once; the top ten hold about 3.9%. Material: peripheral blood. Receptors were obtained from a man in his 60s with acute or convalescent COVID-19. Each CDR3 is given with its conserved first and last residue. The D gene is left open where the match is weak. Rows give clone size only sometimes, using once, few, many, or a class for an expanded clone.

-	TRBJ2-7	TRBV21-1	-	TGTGCCAGCAGCAAAAGAATGACGTTAGCGGGAAATCGCTACGAGCAGTACTTC	CASSKRMTLAGNRYEQYF
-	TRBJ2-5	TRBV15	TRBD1	TGTGCCACCAGCAGGGATGGACAGGGGGCTCGAGAGACCCAGTACTTC	CATSRDGQGARETQYF
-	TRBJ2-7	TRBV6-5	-	TGTGCCAGCAGTTACTCGCGCGACAGCTACGAGCAGTACTTC	CASSYSRDSYEQYF
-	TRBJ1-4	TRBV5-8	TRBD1	TGTGCCAGCAGCACCGAGACAGGGGCTAGGGAAAAACTGTTTTTT	CASSTETGAREKLFF
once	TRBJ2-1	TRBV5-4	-	TGTGCCAGCAGTCTCGGGGTAGGGGGCAATGAGCAGTTCTTC	CASSLGVGGNEQFF
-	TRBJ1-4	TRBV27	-	TGTGCCAGCAGTTTTACGGGGGTGGGTGAAAAACTGTTTTTT	CASSFTGVGEKLFF
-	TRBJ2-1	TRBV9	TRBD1	TGTGCCAGCAGCGTAGCTGGGACAGCTTACAATGAGCAGTTCTTC	CASSVAGTAYNEQFF
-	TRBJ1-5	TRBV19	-	TGTGCCAGTAGTTCAGACAGTAGCAATCAGCCCCAGCATTTT	CASSSDSSNQPQHF
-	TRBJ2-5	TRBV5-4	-	TGTGCCAGCAGCTTGTCCGGGACTGGAGGAGGGACCCAGTACTTC	CASSLSGTGGGTQYF
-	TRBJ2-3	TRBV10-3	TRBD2	TGTGCCATCAGGCCCACTAGCGGGAGGTTCACAGATACGCAGTATTTT	CAIRPTSGRFTDTQYF
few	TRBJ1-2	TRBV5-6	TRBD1	TGTGCCAGCAGCTTGGAAGGGGGCGCCTATGGCTACACCTTC	CASSLEGGAYGYTF
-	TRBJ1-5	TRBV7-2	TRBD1	TGTGCCAGCAGCTTGGGACAGGGGTTTGATCAGCCCCAGCATTTT	CASSLGQGFDQPQHF
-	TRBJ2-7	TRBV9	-	TGTGCCAGCAGCGTAGTGGAGGGAGGCGAGCAGTACTTC	CASSVVEGGEQYF
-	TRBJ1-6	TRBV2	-	TGTGCCAGCAGGGGCCCGAGCTCCTATAATTCACCCCTCCACTTT	CASRGPSSYNSPLHF
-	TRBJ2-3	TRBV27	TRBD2	TGTGCCAGCAGCGTAAGGGGACTAGCGGGAGGAGGAGATACGCAGTATTTT	CASSVRGLAGGGDTQYF
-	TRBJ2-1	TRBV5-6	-	TGTGCCAGCAGCTTTTCGCCAGGGATTGTTGGGTCCTACAATGAGCAGTTCTTC	CASSFSPGIVGSYNEQFF
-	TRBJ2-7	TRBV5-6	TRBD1	TGTGCCAGCAGCCGGGACAGCACTAATATCTACGAGCAGTACTTC	CASSRDSTNIYEQYF
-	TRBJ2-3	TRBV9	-	TGTGCCAGCAGTGGGGGCTGGCGGGAGCCAGATACGCAGTATTTT	CASSGGWREPDTQYF
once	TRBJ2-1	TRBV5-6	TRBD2	TGTGCCAGCAGCTTGGGCGGGAGTGGAAATGAGCAGTTCTTC	CASSLGGSGNEQFF
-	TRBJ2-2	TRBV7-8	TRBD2	TGTGCCAGCAGCTCTATAGCGGGAGTTCCGAGAACCGGGGAGCTGTTTTTT	CASSSIAGVPRTGELFF
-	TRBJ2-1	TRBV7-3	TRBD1	TGTGCCAGCAGACCCCCGGACAGGGCCCGCAATGAGCAGTTCTTC	CASRPPDRARNEQFF
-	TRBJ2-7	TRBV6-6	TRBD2	TGTGCCAGCAGTTCGGGAAGCGGGGGGATCTACGAGCAGTACTTC	CASSSGSGGIYEQYF
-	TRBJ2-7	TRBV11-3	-	TGTGCCAGCAGCTTTTCTTACGAGCAGTACTTC	CASSFSYEQYF
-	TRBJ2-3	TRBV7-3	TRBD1	TGTGCCAGCAGCTCCCGGTCGGGACAGGGGGTCACAGATACGCAGTATTTT	CASSSRSGQGVTDTQYF
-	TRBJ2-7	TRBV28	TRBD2	TGTGCCAGCAGTTCACTCACCAGACTAGCGGGAGAGCCCTACGAGCAGTACTTC	CASSSLTRLAGEPYEQYF